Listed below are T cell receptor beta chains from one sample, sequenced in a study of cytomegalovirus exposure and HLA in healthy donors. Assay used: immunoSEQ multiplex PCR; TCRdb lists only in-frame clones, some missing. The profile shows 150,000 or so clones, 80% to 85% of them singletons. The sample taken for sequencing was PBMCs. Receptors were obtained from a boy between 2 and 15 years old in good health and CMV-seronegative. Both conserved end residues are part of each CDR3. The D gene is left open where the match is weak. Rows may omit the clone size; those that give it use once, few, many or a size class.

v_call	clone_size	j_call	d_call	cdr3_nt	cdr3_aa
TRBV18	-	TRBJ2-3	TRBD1	TGTGCCAGCTCAGACAGGGTTTTCACAGATACGCAGTATTTT	CASSDRVFTDTQYF
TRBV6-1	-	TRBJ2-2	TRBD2	TGTGCCAGCAGTGACACGGGACTAGCGGGGAACACCGGGGAGCTGTTTTTT	CASSDTGLAGNTGELFF
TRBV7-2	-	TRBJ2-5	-	TGTGCCAGCAGCTTAGTAGGAGGGAGGGAGACCCAGTACTTC	CASSLVGGRETQYF
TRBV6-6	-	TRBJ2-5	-	TGTGCCAGCACCCCAGCAGGAGGGGAGACCCAGTACTTC	CASTPAGGETQYF
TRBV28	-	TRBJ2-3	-	TGTGCCAGCTCACCGGGATTGGGAGATACGCAGTATTTT	CASSPGLGDTQYF
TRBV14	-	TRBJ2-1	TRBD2	TGTGCCAGCAGCCGACTAGCGGACAATGAGCAGTTCTTC	CASSRLADNEQFF
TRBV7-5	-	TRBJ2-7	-	TGTGTCAGAAGCTTAGTGCGATACGAGCAGTACTTC	CVRSLVRYEQYF
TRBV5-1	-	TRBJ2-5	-	TGCGCCAGCAGCTTCAGCGAGGTTGCAGAGACCCAGTACTTC	CASSFSEVAETQYF
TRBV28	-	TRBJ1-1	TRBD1	TGTGCCAGCAGCGTAGGTGTAGGGGGCCTTGAAGCTTTCTTT	CASSVGVGGLEAFF
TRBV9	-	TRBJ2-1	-	TGTGCCAGCAGCGTAGCTACGGCCGGGATGAGCTCCTACAATGAGCAGTTCTTC	CASSVATAGMSSYNEQFF
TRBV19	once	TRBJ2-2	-	TGTGCCAGTAGTATGAGAAGGAGCGGGGAGCTGTTTTTT	CASSMRRSGELFF
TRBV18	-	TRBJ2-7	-	TGTGCCAGCTCATCTAGCTTTACCGACGACGAGCAGTACTTC	CASSSSFTDDEQYF
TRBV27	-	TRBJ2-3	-	TGTGCCAGCAGTCAGCCGTTTGGGACATCTTACGGCACAGATACGCAGTATTTT	CASSQPFGTSYGTDTQYF
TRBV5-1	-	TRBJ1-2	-	TGCGCCAGCAGCTTGGACGCTACAGGGCCGTGGGGCGGCTACACCTTC	CASSLDATGPWGGYTF
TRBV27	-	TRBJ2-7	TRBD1	TGTGCCAGCGGAAGAGCGGACAGGGCTCTGAACTACGAGCAGTACTTC	CASGRADRALNYEQYF
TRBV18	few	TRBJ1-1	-	TGTGCCAGCTCACCGTCAGTGAACACTGAAGCTTTCTTT	CASSPSVNTEAFF
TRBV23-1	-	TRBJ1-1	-	TGCGCCAGCAGGAAAATTCTCCGACAGTCCACTGAAGCTTTCTTT	CASRKILRQSTEAFF
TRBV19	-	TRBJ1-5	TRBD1	TGTGCCAGTCGACCTACAGGGGCTCTTGATCAGCCCCAGCATTTT	CASRPTGALDQPQHF
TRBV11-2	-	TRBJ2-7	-	TGTGCCAGCAGCTTAGGGCCAGCGCGGATGAACGAGCAGTACTTC	CASSLGPARMNEQYF
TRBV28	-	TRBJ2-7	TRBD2	TGTGCCACCCGAAATGGCGGGAGTCGCGACGAGCAGTACTTC	CATRNGGSRDEQYF
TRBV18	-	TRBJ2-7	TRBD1	TGTGCCAGCTCACCTTACAGGGGAGTGGGGTACGAGCAGTACTTC	CASSPYRGVGYEQYF
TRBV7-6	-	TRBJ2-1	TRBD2	TGTGCCAGCAGCCCAAGATCGGGAGGGCCTCCGAGTGAGCAGTTCTTC	CASSPRSGGPPSEQFF
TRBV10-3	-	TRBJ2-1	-	TGTGCCATCAGTGAGACAGTTAATGACAATGAGCAGTTCTTC	CAISETVNDNEQFF
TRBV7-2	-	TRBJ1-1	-	TGTGCCAGCAGCTTATTTGTACAGGGGAACACTGAAGCTTTCTTT	CASSLFVQGNTEAFF
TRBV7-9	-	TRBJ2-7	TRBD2	TGTGCCAGCAGCTTCCCTAGCGGGAGGGCCCAGTACGAGCAGTACTTC	CASSFPSGRAQYEQYF
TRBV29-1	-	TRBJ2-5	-	TGCAGCCACTCCACGGGGTCGGAGACCCAGTACTTC	CSHSTGSETQYF
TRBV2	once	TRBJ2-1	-	TGTGCCAGCAGTGACTTCGACAGAAGCTCCTACAATGAGCAGTTCTTC	CASSDFDRSSYNEQFF
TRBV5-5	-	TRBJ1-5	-	TGTGCCAGCAGCCTCAGTCCAGTTAGCAATCAGCCCCAGCATTTT	CASSLSPVSNQPQHF
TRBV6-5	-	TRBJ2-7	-	TGTGCCAGCAGTTTTTCACGGTCGGGGAACTACGAGCAGTACTTC	CASSFSRSGNYEQYF
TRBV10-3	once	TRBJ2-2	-	TGTGCCATCAGTGAGTCGGGGGGTAACACCGGGGAGCTGTTTTTT	CAISESGGNTGELFF
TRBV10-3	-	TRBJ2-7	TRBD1	TGTGCCATCAGTGACTCGGGACAGGTCCTCTACGAGCAGTACTTC	CAISDSGQVLYEQYF
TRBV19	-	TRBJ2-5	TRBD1	TGTGCCAGTAGTAAACGGACAGGGGGGGAAGAGACCCAGTACTTC	CASSKRTGGEETQYF
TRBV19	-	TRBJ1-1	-	TGTGCCAGTAGTAAGCTACAGGGAAGGGCTGAAGCTTTCTTT	CASSKLQGRAEAFF
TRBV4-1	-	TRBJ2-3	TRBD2	TGCGCCAGCAGCGGACTAGCGGGACACCTCACAGATACGCAGTATTTT	CASSGLAGHLTDTQYF
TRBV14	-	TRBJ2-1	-	TGTGCCAGCAGCACCAGGGGTTACTACAATGAGCAGTTCTTC	CASSTRGYYNEQFF
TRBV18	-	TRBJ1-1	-	TGTGCCAGCTCGCCCGACAGATCGAACACTGAAGCTTTCTTT	CASSPDRSNTEAFF